The entry below describes one T cell receptor (beta chain). This entry is derived from a study of T cell changes during pregnancy in multiple sclerosis. CDR3 length equals 13 residues. Trimming removed 4 bases at V and 10 bases at J, with 19 bases between. Per the germline V gene, CDR1 is SQVTM and CDR2 is ANQGSEA. The protocol was immunoSEQ multiplex PCR, while the TCRdb copy is restricted to in-frame clones and leaves out a portion. Among 35,000 to 40,000 clones listed, roughly 88% were seen once. The clonotype was recovered from a female donor with multiple sclerosis, enrolled in a pregnancy study. The chain joins TRBV29-1 to TRBJ1-2; D might be TRBD1 (5 bases). This specimen consisted of CD4+ T cells from peripheral blood mononuclear cells, obtained before pregnancy. The CDR3 DNA reads TGCAGCGTTGTCATGGGGGGAGGACGGGACTACACCTTC. The encoded protein is CSVVMGGGRDYTF.